This T cell receptor beta chain emerged from a study of blood T cell repertoires in COVID-19. As processed by the authors: Estimated nucleated cell counts came from reference gene primer amplification. Sequencing was performed with immunoSEQ multiplex PCR; in TCRdb, only in-frame clones are kept and a portion is missing. V and J calls and clone size are given by that table; D and trimming were obtained from the DNA. The table has about 100,000 clones, about 91% seen once. Sequences were obtained from peripheral blood. The clonotype originates from a man aged 50-60 years with active or convalescent COVID-19.

The CDR3 nucleotides are TGTGCCAGCAGCGTAGACTCAGGGTTCGCTGGCTACACCTTC. Encoded protein: CASSVDSGFAGYTF. This chain uses TRBV9 with TRBJ1-2; a weak D match, TRBD1 (5 bases). CDR1 SGDLS and CDR2 YYNGEE come from the germline V gene. V gave up 0 bases and J gave up 7 bases, with 13 bases separating them. The CDR3 is made up of 14 amino acids.